The source of this T cell receptor beta chain is a study of blood T cell repertoires in COVID-19. About the study: Spain, Italy and the United States supplied samples that represented acute and convalescent COVID-19.

The CDR3 loop spans 12 amino acids. J was trimmed by 11 bases and V by 4 bases; bases with no gene match: 6. Only in-frame clones appear in the TCRdb table, and some are missing; sequencing was by immunoSEQ multiplex PCR. The sample lists nearly 45,000 clones, 84% occurring once. V usage is TRBV12-3 or TRBV12-4 and J usage is TRBJ2-3, with 7 bases aligning to TRBD1. This sequence was found in a human donor in a cohort sampled during active COVID-19. The specimen sequenced was peripheral blood. The CDR3 region has the DNA TGTGCCAGCAGTTCTACAGGGGTAATGCAGTATTTT. Its translation: CASSSTGVMQYF.